A single sample gave rise to the 29 T cell receptor beta chains below, sequenced in a study of shared T cell receptors in the human thymus. The method was immunoSEQ multiplex PCR; TCRdb's version includes in-frame clones alone and lacks a portion of them. Of 600,000 or so clones listed, 80% to 90% are singletons. In addition, the sample was reused for a study of human thymus T cells.

The sample taken for sequencing was thymocytes. The receptors come from a boy under two years old with a congenital heart defect.

The gene calls are TRBV2 and TRBJ2-7, with no clear D. The CDR3 has 14 amino acids. In germline, CDR1 is SNHLY, CDR2 FYNNEI. V shed 5 bases and J shed 1 base, with 12 bases lying between them. This chain's CDR3 is CASSPGYGSYEQYF. In DNA form, the CDR3 reads TGTGCCAGCAGTCCAGGATATGGATCCTACGAGCAGTACTTC.

The J gene is TRBJ1-4, the V gene TRBV28, with D unresolved. The CDR3 extends over 15 amino acids. Germline V gene sequence: CDR1 MDHEN, CDR2 SYDVKM. V gave up 5 bases and J gave up 3 bases, with 13 bases separating them. CDR3 amino acids: CASSLRRVSNEKLFF. In DNA form, the CDR3 reads TGTGCCAGCAGTCTACGGAGGGTATCTAATGAAAAACTGTTTTTT.

The rearrangement uses TRBV6-1 and TRBJ1-2, with TRBD1 identical over 7 bases. CDR1 is MNHNS, CDR2 SASEGT, per germline. The V segment lost 0 bases and the J segment 8 bases; nucleotides outside the gene matches: 9. The CDR3 totals 15 residues. The chain's CDR3 is CASSEAAGGQGGYTF. In nucleotides, the CDR3 is TGTGCCAGCAGTGAAGCCGCAGGGGGGCAAGGGGGCTACACCTTC.

The genes are TRBV4-3 and TRBJ2-5; a weak D match, TRBD1 (5 bases). The ends were cut back, 0 bases at V and 3 bases at J, with 11 bases in the middle. Looked up from germline, CDR1 is LGHNA and CDR2 is YSLEER. The CDR3 is made up of 15 amino acids. CDR3 residues: CASSQESRVEETQYF. The DNA of the CDR3 is TGCGCCAGCAGCCAAGAGAGCAGGGTGGAAGAGACCCAGTACTTC.

The chain uses TRBV2 and TRBJ2-3; possible D gene TRBD2, 5 bases. V gave up 2 bases and J gave up 1 base, with 7 bases separating them. The CDR3 spans 14 residues. CDR1 is SNHLY and CDR2 is FYNNEI in the germline V gene. The CDR3 bases are TGTGCCAGCAGTGAATTCGGGGGCACAGATACGCAGTATTTT. Its protein is CASSEFGGTDTQYF.

V gene TRBV10-1 combines with J gene TRBJ2-3; the match to TRBD2 covers 7 bases. This CDR3 spans 13 amino acids. The ends lost 8 bases at V and 1 base at J; junction bases unmatched: 3. Germline CDR1 is WNHNN and CDR2 is SYGVQD (reference sequence). The CDR3 nucleotides are TGCGCCAGCTCACTAGCGCGCACAGATACGCAGTATTTT. Translating it yields CASSLARTDTQYF.

Details on this clone: This sample includes further DNA sequences coding for the same CDR3. The V gene is TRBV6-5, the J gene TRBJ1-4, with D hard to call. The V end lost 2 bases, the J end lost 4 bases, and 8 bases lay between the germline ends. CDR3 length equals 14 residues. Germline lookup yields CDR1 MNHEY and CDR2 SVGAGI. This chain's CDR3 is CASSYRRNNEKLFF. CDR3 coding DNA: TGTGCCAGCAGTTACAGGAGGAATAATGAAAAACTGTTTTTT.

V and J are TRBV13 and TRBJ1-1, with 9 bases identical to TRBD1. Trimming removed 3 bases from V and 3 bases from J; junction bases left unmatched: 20. This CDR3 is 20 amino acids long. Germline CDR1 PRHDT, CDR2 FYEKMQ (reference sequence). The CDR3 DNA sequence: TGTGCCAGCAGCTTGCCGGGACAGGGAAAGGTAGGCGAAGGGGACACTGAAGCTTTCTTT. Amino acid sequence: CASSLPGQGKVGEGDTEAFF.

The chain has TRBV14 and TRBJ2-5; 10 nucleotides agree with TRBD2. CDR1 and CDR2 from the germline V gene are SGHDN and FVKESK. V shed 0 bases and J 2 bases; nucleotides not matched to a gene: 6. The CDR3 length is 17 residues. Here the CDR3 DNA reads TGTGCCAGCAGCCAAGAGACCCGGACTAGCGGTCAAGAGACCCAGTACTTC. Translating it yields CASSQETRTSGQETQYF.

The chain carries TRBV7-9 and TRBJ2-7; 8 positions agree with TRBD1. V was clipped by 6 bases and J by 3 bases; unmatched bases: 13. The length of the CDR3 is 16 residues. Germline V gene sequence: CDR1 SEHNR, CDR2 FQNEAQ (reference sequence). CDR3 residues: CASSLHDRGTDYEQYF. CDR3 DNA sequence: TGTGCCAGCAGTTTGCACGACAGGGGCACTGACTACGAGCAGTACTTC.

The V gene is TRBV28, the J gene TRBJ2-7, with 14 positions matching TRBD2. V gave up 6 bases and J gave up 5 bases; unmatched junction bases: 9. Germline V CDR1 and CDR2: MDHEN, SYDVKM. This CDR3 has 16 amino acids. The CDR3 DNA sequence: TGTGCCAGCAGACGTGGGACTAGCGGGAGCCGTAACGAGCAGTACTTC. Protein sequence: CASRRGTSGSRNEQYF. The full variable domain, with the rest looked up from reference TRBV28 and TRBJ2-7, is DVKVTQSSRYLVKRTGEKVFLECVQDMDHENMFWYRQDPGLGLRLIYFSYDVKMKEKGDIPEGYSVSREKKERFSLILESASTNQTSMYLCASRRGTSGSRNEQYFGPGTRLTVT.

V and J are TRBV7-2 and TRBJ1-1; 9 bases match TRBD1. The V segment lost 3 bases and the J segment 2 bases; nucleotides outside the gene matches: 7. Germline values: CDR1 SGHTA, CDR2 FQGNSA. This CDR3 spans 16 amino acids. The CDR3 DNA reads TGTGCCAGCAGCTTCCTTCCGGGACAGGGAAACACTGAAGCTTTCTTT. Its protein is CASSFLPGQGNTEAFF.

The chain couples TRBV5-1 to TRBJ2-7; tentative D call: TRBD1 (5 bases). This CDR3 is 15 amino acids long. The V end lost 1 base, the J end lost 6 bases, and 17 bases lay between the germline ends. Germline V gene sequence: CDR1 SGHRS, CDR2 YFSETQ. The CDR3 loop is CASSLICRALSEQYF. Here the CDR3 DNA reads TGCGCCAGCAGCTTGATATGCAGGGCTCTGAGCGAGCAGTACTTC.

The chain combines TRBV28 with TRBJ1-4; D is ambiguous. CDR1 is MDHEN and CDR2 is SYDVKM in the germline V gene. CDR3 length: 15 amino acids. V was trimmed by 3 bases and J by 3 bases, leaving 11 bases between them. The CDR3 loop is CASSFFGIPNEKLFF. The CDR3 DNA reads as TGTGCCAGCAGTTTTTTCGGGATCCCTAATGAAAAACTGTTTTTT.

This clone was counted between two and nine times. The chain recombines TRBV19 with TRBJ1-4; maybe TRBD1 (5 bases). V lost 1 base and J 4 bases, leaving 7 bases between the germline ends. Germline V CDR1 and CDR2: LNHDA, SQIVND (reference sequence). The CDR3 covers 14 residues. CDR3 amino acids: CASSIGGLNEKLFF. The CDR3 DNA reads TGTGCCAGTAGTATAGGGGGCCTTAATGAAAAACTGTTTTTT.

This sequence joins TRBV10-2 and TRBJ2-1; 9 nucleotides line up with TRBD2. This CDR3 region has 11 residues. Germline V lookup: CDR1 WSHSY, CDR2 SAAADI. Trimming at V came to 10 bases and at J to 10 bases, leaving 5 bases not matched to a gene. The CDR3 DNA is TGCGCCACCGGCGGGGGGGGAGAGCAGTTCTTC. Its translation is CATGGGGEQFF.

The chain employs TRBV5-8 and TRBJ1-2, with D unclear. Germline CDR1 is SGHTS and CDR2 is YDEGEE. The CDR3 runs to 16 residues. V lost 0 bases and J 5 bases, leaving 17 bases between the germline ends. CDR3 region: CASSLDVGPLWYGYTF. CDR3 bases: TGTGCCAGCAGCTTGGATGTTGGTCCACTTTGGTATGGCTACACCTTC.

This chain links TRBV28 with TRBJ2-3; D may be TRBD2 (6 bases). Germline V lookup: CDR1 MDHEN, CDR2 SYDVKM. Trimming cost V 6 bases and J 0 bases, with 19 bases left between them. The CDR3 extends over 17 amino acids. The CDR3 loop is CASSLLLGGISTDTQYF. CDR3 DNA sequence: TGTGCCAGCAGCCTCCTCCTTGGGGGGATCAGCACAGATACGCAGTATTTT.

This chain uses TRBV30 with TRBJ1-6; 10 positions match TRBD1. V lost 7 bases and J lost 10; bases outside the gene matches: 10. CDR3 length equals 14 residues. Germline lookup yields CDR1 GTSNPN and CDR2 SVGIG (reference sequence). The CDR3, as DNA: TGTGCCTCCTCCCTGGGACAGGGGAGCTCACCCCTCCACTTT. This codes for CASSLGQGSSPLHF.

This chain uses TRBV27 with TRBJ2-2; no definite D call. This CDR3 has 15 amino acids. CDR1 and CDR2 from the germline V gene are MNHEY and SMNVEV (reference sequence). V gave up 5 bases and J gave up 5 bases, with 15 bases separating them. The CDR3 DNA reads TGTGCCAGCAGTCCCCGTGGTCCTAGAACCGGGGAGCTGTTTTTT. Translating it yields CASSPRGPRTGELFF.

The chain carries TRBV9 and TRBJ2-7; D may be TRBD1 (6 bases). The CDR3 has 14 residues. Trimming removed 4 bases at V and 0 bases at J, with 11 bases between. The germline V gene has CDR1 SGDLS and CDR2 YYNGEE. The CDR3 loop reads CASSPRTDSYEQYF. DNA of the CDR3: TGTGCCAGCAGCCCCCGGACAGACTCCTACGAGCAGTACTTC.

The chain links TRBV23-1 to TRBJ1-5; D remains ambiguous. TRBV23-1 carries the ORF label, with uncertain function. Trimming pared 4 bases from V and 5 bases from J, leaving 12 bases between. This CDR3 contains 14 residues. The CDR3 sequence: CASSPIGVDQPQHF. The CDR3 bases are TGCGCCAGCAGTCCAATCGGGGTGGATCAGCCCCAGCATTTT.

The V gene is TRBV19, the J gene TRBJ2-1; 8 bases line up with TRBD2. The CDR3 has 14 amino acids. Germline CDR1 reads LNHDA; CDR2 reads SQIVND (reference sequence). V trimming: 5 bases; J trimming: 6 bases; junction bases outside the gene matches: 6. The CDR3 nucleotides read TGTGCCAGTAGTGGGACTAGAAAACCCAATGAGCAGTTCTTC. This codes for CASSGTRKPNEQFF.

This chain joins TRBV6-5 and TRBJ1-5; D remains unclear. The CDR3 length is 15 residues. In germline, CDR1 is MNHEY, CDR2 SVGAGI. Trimming removed 5 bases at V and 3 bases at J, with 14 bases between. The chain's CDR3 is CASSTIAGLNQPQHF. The CDR3 DNA follows: TGTGCCAGCAGTACCATAGCGGGCCTCAATCAGCCCCAGCATTTT.

This sequence joins TRBV4-1 and TRBJ1-5; a weak D match, TRBD1 (5 bases). Trimming cost V 4 bases and J 8 bases, with 12 bases left between them. CDR3 length: 13 residues. Germline V gives CDR1 MGHRA, CDR2 YSYEKL. CDR3 sequence: CASSPPRGEPQHF. For the CDR3, the DNA is TGCGCCAGCAGCCCCCCCCGGGGGGAGCCCCAGCATTTT.

The chain uses TRBV28 and TRBJ1-1; no definite D call. Looked up from germline, CDR1 is MDHEN and CDR2 is SYDVKM. CDR3 length: 15 amino acids. The V end lost 5 bases, the J end lost 8 bases, and 21 bases lay between the germline ends. CDR3 nucleotides: TGTGCCAGCAGTCCGGTAGACCCCTCATCAGGAGAAGCTTTCTTT. It translates to CASSPVDPSSGEAFF.

This rearrangement joins TRBV7-8 to TRBJ2-7, with no clear D. Germline CDR1 and CDR2: SGHVS and FQNEAQ. With 3 bases removed from V and 2 bases from J, the gap between germline ends came to 14 bases. This CDR3 has 15 amino acids. CDR3 region: CASSFKAEAPYEQYF. CDR3 in DNA: TGTGCCAGCAGCTTTAAGGCCGAGGCCCCCTACGAGCAGTACTTC.

The rearrangement uses TRBV27 and TRBJ2-5, with 7 bases aligning to TRBD2. Germline V gene sequence: CDR1 MNHEY, CDR2 SMNVEV (reference sequence). CDR3 size: 15 residues. V lost 3 bases to trimming and J lost 4 bases; unmatched junction nucleotides: 8. The DNA of the CDR3 is TGTGCCAGCAGTTTCCGCTCCGGGGGGTCAGAGACCCAGTACTTC. Amino acid sequence: CASSFRSGGSETQYF.

The J gene is TRBJ2-7, the V gene TRBV27; D is perhaps TRBD1 (6 bases). Trimming shortened V by 5 bases and J by 1 base, and 15 bases separated the two germline ends. Germline V lookup: CDR1 MNHEY, CDR2 SMNVEV (reference sequence). The CDR3 loop spans 15 amino acids. The CDR3 DNA reads TGTGCCAGCAGTCCCAAACAGGGTCCATCCTACGAGCAGTACTTC. It specifies CASSPKQGPSYEQYF.